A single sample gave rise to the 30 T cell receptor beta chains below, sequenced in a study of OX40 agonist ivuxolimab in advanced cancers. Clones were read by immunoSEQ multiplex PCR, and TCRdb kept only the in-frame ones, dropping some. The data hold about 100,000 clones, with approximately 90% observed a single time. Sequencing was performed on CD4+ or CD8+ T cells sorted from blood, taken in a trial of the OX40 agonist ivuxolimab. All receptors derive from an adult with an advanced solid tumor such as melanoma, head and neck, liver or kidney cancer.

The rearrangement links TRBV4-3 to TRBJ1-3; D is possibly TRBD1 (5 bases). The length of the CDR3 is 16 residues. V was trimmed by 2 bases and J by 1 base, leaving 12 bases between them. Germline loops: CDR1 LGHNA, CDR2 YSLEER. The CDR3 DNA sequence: TGCGCCAGCAGCCAACTCCTCGGGGCTTCTGGAAACACCATATATTTT. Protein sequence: CASSQLLGASGNTIYF.

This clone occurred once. The CDR3 loop reads CASSFIAGGITGELFF. The CDR3 nucleotides read TGCGCCAGCAGCTTCATTGCGGGAGGGATCACCGGGGAGCTGTTTTTT. V gene TRBV5-1 combines with J gene TRBJ2-2, with 9 bases aligning to TRBD2. This CDR3 contains 16 residues. The germline V gene encodes CDR1 SGHRS and CDR2 YFSETQ. J was trimmed by 4 bases and V by 2 bases; bases with no gene match: 6.

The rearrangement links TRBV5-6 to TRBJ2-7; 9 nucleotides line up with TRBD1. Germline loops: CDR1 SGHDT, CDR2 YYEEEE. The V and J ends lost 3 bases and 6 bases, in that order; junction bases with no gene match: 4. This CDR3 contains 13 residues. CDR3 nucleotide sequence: TGTGCCAGCAGCTGGGGACAGGGCTCCGAGCAGTACTTC. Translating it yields CASSWGQGSEQYF. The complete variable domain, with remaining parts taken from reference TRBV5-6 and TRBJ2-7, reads DAGVTQSPTHLIKTRGQQVTLRCSPKSGHDTVSWYQQALGQGPQFIFQYYEEEERQRGNFPDRFSGHQFPNYSSELNVNALLLGDSALYLCASSWGQGSEQYFGPGTRLTVT.

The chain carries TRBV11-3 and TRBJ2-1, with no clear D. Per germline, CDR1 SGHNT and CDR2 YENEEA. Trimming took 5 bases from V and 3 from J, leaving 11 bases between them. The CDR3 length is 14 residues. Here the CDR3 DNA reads TGTGCCAGCAGCCTGGGGTTCGTCTACAATGAGCAGTTCTTC. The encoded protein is CASSLGFVYNEQFF.

DNA for the CDR3: TGTGCCAGTAGCCTTACACAACTAGCCAAAAACATTCAGTACTTC. Protein sequence: CASSLTQLAKNIQYF. The chain employs TRBV19 and TRBJ2-4; D is ambiguous. This CDR3 is 15 amino acids long. The V gene lost 6 bases and the J gene lost 0 bases, with 12 bases spanning the gap. CDR1 is LNHDA and CDR2 is SQIVND in the germline V gene (reference sequence).

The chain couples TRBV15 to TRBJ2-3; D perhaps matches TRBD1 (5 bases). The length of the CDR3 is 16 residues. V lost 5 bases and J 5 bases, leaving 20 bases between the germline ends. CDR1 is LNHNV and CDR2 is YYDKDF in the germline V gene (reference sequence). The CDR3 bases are TGTGCCACCAGCCCCTACCCACAGAAGGGGATAGATACGCAGTATTTT. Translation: CATSPYPQKGIDTQYF.

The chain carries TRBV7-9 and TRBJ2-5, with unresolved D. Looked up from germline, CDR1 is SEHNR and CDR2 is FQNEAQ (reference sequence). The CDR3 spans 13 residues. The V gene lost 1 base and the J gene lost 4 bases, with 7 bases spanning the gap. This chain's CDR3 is CASSLGHGETQYF. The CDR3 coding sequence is TGTGCCAGCAGCTTAGGTCACGGAGAGACCCAGTACTTC.

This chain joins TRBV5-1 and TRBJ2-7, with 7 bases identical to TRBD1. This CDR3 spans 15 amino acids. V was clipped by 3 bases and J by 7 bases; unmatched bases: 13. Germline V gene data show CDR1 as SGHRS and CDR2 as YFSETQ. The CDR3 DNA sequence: TGCGCCAGCAGCTCCGGGACAGTCCTAAGTTATGAGCAGTACTTC. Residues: CASSSGTVLSYEQYF.

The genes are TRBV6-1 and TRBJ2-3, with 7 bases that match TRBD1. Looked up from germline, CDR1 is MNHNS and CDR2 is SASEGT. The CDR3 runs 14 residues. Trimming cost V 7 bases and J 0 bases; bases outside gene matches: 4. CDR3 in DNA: TGTGCCAGCACAAGGGACAGTAGCACAGATACGCAGTATTTT. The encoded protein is CASTRDSSTDTQYF.

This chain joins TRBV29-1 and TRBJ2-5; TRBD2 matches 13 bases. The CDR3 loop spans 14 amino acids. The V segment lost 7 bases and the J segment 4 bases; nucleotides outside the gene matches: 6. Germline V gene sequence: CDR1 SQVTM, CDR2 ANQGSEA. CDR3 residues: CSAVGLAGAETQYF. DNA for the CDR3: TGCAGCGCTGTTGGACTAGCGGGAGCAGAGACCCAGTACTTC.

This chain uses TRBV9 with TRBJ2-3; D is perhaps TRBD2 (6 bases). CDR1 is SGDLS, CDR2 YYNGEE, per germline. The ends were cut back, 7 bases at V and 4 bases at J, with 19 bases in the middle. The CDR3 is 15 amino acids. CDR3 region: CASSASVPKADTQYF. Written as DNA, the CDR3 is TGTGCCAGCTCCGCTAGCGTGCCCAAGGCAGATACGCAGTATTTT.

The CDR3 sequence: CASSTTGGVSYEQYF. The CDR3, as DNA: TGTGCCAGTAGTACAACAGGGGGCGTCTCCTACGAGCAGTACTTC. This chain joins TRBV19 and TRBJ2-7; TRBD1 aligns across 9 bases. The CDR3 spans 15 residues. Germline trimming cut 4 bases from V and 0 bases from J; bases unmatched to any gene: 4. Germline V gene data show CDR1 as LNHDA and CDR2 as SQIVND (reference sequence).

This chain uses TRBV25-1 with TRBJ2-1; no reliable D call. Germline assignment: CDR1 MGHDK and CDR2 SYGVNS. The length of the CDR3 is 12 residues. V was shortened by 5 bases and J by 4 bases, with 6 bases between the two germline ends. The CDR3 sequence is CASSPSYNEQFF. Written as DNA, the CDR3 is TGTGCCAGCAGTCCTAGTTACAATGAGCAGTTCTTC.

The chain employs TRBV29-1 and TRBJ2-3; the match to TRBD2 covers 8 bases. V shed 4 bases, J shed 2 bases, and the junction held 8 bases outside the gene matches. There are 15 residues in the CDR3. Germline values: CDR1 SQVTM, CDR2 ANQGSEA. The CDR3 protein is CSVGLSGSPTDTQYF. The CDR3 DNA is TGCAGCGTTGGTCTAAGCGGGAGCCCCACAGATACGCAGTATTTT.

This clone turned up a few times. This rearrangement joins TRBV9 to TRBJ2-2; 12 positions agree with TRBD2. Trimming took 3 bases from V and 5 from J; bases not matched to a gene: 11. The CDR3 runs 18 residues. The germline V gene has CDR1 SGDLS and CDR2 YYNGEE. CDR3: CASSENPSGRAHTGELFF. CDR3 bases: TGTGCCAGCAGCGAGAATCCTAGCGGGAGGGCTCATACCGGGGAGCTGTTTTTT. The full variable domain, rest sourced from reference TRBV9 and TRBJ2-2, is DSGVTQTPKHLITATGQRVTLRCSPRSGDLSVYWYQQSLDQGLQFLIQYYNGEERAKGNILERFSAQQFPDLHSELNLSSLELGDSALYFCASSENPSGRAHTGELFFGEGSRLTVL.

CDR3 loop: CASSPRTGGAGELFF. In nucleotides, the CDR3 is TGCGCCAGCAGCCCCCGGACAGGGGGGGCCGGGGAGCTGTTTTTT. The gene calls are TRBV4-1 and TRBJ2-2; TRBD1 matches at 10 bases. With V trimmed by 4 bases and J by 6 bases, 5 bases remained unmatched. This CDR3 comprises 15 residues. Germline V CDR1 and CDR2: MGHRA, YSYEKL.

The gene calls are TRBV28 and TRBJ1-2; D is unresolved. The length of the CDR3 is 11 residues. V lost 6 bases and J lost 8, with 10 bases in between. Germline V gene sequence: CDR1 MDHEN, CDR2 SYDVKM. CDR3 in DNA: TGTGCCAGCAGCTTGGGATTAGGCTACACCTTC. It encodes CASSLGLGYTF.

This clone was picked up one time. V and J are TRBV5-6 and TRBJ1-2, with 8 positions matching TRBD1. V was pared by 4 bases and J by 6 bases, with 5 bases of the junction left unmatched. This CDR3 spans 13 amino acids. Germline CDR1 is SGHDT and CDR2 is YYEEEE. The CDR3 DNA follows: TGTGCCAGCAGCCCTAAACAGGGGGATGGCTACACCTTC. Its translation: CASSPKQGDGYTF.

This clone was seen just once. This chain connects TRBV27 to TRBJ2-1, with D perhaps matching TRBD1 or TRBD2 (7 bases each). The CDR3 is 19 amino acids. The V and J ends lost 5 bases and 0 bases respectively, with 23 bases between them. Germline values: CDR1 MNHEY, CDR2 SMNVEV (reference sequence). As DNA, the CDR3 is TGTGCCAGCAGTCCCAAACCTCAGGGGGGACTAAGCTCCTACAATGAGCAGTTCTTC. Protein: CASSPKPQGGLSSYNEQFF.

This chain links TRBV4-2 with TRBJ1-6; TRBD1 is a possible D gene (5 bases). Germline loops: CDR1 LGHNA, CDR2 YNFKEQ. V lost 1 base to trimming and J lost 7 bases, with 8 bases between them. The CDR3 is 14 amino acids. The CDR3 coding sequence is TGTGCCAGCAGCCAAGCGGGGGAGAATTCACCCCTCCACTTT. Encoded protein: CASSQAGENSPLHF.

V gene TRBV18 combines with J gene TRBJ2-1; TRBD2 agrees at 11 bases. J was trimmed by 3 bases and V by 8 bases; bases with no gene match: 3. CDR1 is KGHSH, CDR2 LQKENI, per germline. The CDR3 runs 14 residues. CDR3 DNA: TGTGCCAGCACCGGACTAGCGGGCTACAATGAGCAGTTCTTC. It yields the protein CASTGLAGYNEQFF.

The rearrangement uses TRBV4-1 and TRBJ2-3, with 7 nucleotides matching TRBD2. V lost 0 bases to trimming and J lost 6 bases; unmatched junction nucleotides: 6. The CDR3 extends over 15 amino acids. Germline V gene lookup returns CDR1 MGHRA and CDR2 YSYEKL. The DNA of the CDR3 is TGCGCCAGCAGCCAAGATTATGGACTAGTCGATACGCAGTATTTT. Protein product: CASSQDYGLVDTQYF.

The CDR3 DNA reads as TGCACCAGCAGCCGTGGGGGGAGCGGGAGGGCCGAGTCCTACAATGAGCAGTTCTTC. Its protein is CTSSRGGSGRAESYNEQFF. This chain joins TRBV1 and TRBJ2-1; whether TRBD2, the table's D call, matches the DNA was not checked. TRBV1 is an annotated pseudogene. The CDR3 is 19 residues long.

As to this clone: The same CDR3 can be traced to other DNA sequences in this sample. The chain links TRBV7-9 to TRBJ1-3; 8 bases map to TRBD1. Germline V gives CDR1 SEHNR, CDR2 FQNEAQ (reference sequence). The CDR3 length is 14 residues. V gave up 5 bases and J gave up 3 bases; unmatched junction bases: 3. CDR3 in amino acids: CASSPGTGGNTIYF. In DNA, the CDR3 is TGTGCCAGCAGCCCTGGGACAGGTGGAAACACCATATATTTT. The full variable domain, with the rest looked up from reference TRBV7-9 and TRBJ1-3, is DTGVSQNPRHKITKRGQNVTFRCDPISEHNRLYWYRQTLGQGPEFLTYFQNEAQLEKSRLLSDRFSAERPKGSFSTLEIQRTEQGDSAMYLCASSPGTGGNTIYFGEGSWLTVV.

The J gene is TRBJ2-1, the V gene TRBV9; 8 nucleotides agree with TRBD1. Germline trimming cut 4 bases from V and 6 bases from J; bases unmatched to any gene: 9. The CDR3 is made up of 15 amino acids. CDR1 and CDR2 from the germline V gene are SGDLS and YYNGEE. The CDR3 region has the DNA TGTGCCAGCAGCCGAGGGGCAGGGGGCTTCAATGAGCAGTTCTTC. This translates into CASSRGAGGFNEQFF.

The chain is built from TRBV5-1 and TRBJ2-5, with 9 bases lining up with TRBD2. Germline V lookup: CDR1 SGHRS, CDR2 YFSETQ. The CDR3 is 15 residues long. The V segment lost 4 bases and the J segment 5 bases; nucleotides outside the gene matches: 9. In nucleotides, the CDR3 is TGCGCCAGCAGCCTCGGCTCTAGCGGGATGGAGACCCAGTACTTC. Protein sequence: CASSLGSSGMETQYF.

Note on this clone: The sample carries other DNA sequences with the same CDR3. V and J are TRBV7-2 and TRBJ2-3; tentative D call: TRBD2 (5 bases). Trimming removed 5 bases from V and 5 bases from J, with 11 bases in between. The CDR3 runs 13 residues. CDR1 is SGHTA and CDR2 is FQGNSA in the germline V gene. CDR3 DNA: TGTGCCAGCAGCCCGGCCCGGGGAGATACGCAGTATTTT. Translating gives CASSPARGDTQYF.

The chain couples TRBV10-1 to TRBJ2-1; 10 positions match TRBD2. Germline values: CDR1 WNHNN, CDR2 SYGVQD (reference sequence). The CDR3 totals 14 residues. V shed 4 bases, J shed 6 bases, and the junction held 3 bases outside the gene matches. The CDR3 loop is CASSALAGVNEQFF. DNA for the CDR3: TGCGCCAGCAGTGCCCTAGCGGGGGTCAATGAGCAGTTCTTC.

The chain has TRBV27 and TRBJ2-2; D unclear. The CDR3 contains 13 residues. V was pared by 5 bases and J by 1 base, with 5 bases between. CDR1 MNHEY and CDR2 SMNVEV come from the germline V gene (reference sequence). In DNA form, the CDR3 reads TGTGCCAGCAGTCGGCGGAACACCGGGGAGCTGTTTTTT. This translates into CASSRRNTGELFF.

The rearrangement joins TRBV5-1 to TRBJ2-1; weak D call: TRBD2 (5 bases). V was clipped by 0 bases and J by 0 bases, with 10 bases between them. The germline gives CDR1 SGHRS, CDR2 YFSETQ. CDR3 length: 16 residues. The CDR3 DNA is TGCGCCAGCAGCTTGGAACCGGGAAGCTCCTACAATGAGCAGTTCTTC. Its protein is CASSLEPGSSYNEQFF.